What follows are 18 T cell receptor beta chains derived from one specimen sequenced in a study of T cell responses to AZD1222 COVID-19 vaccine. Libraries were prepared by immunoSEQ multiplex PCR; TCRdb keeps only in-frame clonotypes and omits some of them. The sample records tens of thousands of clones, roughly 88% being singletons. The sequenced sample was peripheral blood, obtained on day 0 of AZD1222 vaccination. These receptors originate from an adult in good health.

The J gene is TRBJ2-7, the V gene TRBV6-2 or TRBV6-3, with 7 positions matching TRBD2. The CDR3 runs 15 residues. CDR1 is MNHEY, CDR2 SVGEGT, per germline. With 2 bases clipped from V and 7 bases from J, the junction kept 11 bases outside the gene matches. The CDR3 here is CASSYGGSSSKEQYF. CDR3 DNA: TGTGCCAGCAGTTACGGCGGGAGTTCGTCAAAAGAGCAGTACTTC.

There are a few counts of this clone. This chain joins TRBV28 and TRBJ1-2, with D tentatively TRBD1 (6 bases). Trimming took off 6 bases at V and 8 bases at J, with 16 bases between the two ends. The CDR3 runs 13 residues. Germline CDR1 and CDR2: MDHEN and SYDVKM. CDR3 region: CASSPMDRRGYTF. In DNA, the CDR3 is TGTGCCAGCAGCCCAATGGACAGACGGGGCTACACCTTC.

In this sample, this clone turned up once. This chain links TRBV7-9 with TRBJ2-3; 8 bases are a match to TRBD2. The CDR3 runs to 16 residues. Germline CDR1 SEHNR, CDR2 FQNEAQ (reference sequence). The V segment lost 2 bases and the J segment 7 bases; nucleotides outside the gene matches: 11. DNA for the CDR3: TGTGCCAGCAGCTTATCCCCCCTAGCGGGCCTTTATACGCAGTATTTT. This sequence encodes CASSLSPLAGLYTQYF.

J is TRBJ1-1 and V is TRBV27; TRBD1 aligns across 7 bases. CDR1 is MNHEY, CDR2 SMNVEV, per germline (reference sequence). V lost 3 bases, J lost 10 bases, and 8 bases stayed unmatched. The CDR3 is 13 residues long. CDR3 region: CASSLKGGGGAFF. Here the CDR3 DNA reads TGTGCCAGCAGTTTGAAAGGGGGCGGAGGAGCTTTCTTT.

This rearrangement joins TRBV7-2 to TRBJ2-2; 12 nucleotides match TRBD2. V shed 5 bases, J shed 3 bases, and the junction held 4 bases outside the gene matches. The germline CDR1 and CDR2 sequences are SGHTA and FQGNSA. The CDR3 covers 16 residues. CDR3 sequence: CASSRGLAGHTGELFF. The CDR3 DNA reads TGTGCCAGCAGCCGTGGACTAGCGGGACACACCGGGGAGCTGTTTTTT.

J is TRBJ2-1 and V is TRBV28; 8 nucleotides align to TRBD2. From germline, CDR1 is MDHEN and CDR2 SYDVKM. This CDR3 contains 15 residues. With 5 bases clipped from V and 2 bases from J, the junction kept 5 bases outside the gene matches. The CDR3 region is CASSPIAGTYNEQFF. CDR3 DNA sequence: TGTGCCAGCAGTCCCATAGCGGGAACCTACAATGAGCAGTTCTTC.

The chain couples TRBV6-5 to TRBJ2-3, with D unresolved. The V gene's germline CDR1 is MNHEY and CDR2 SVGAGI. The V and J ends lost 5 bases and 4 bases respectively, with 16 bases between them. The CDR3 spans 15 residues. The CDR3 DNA follows: TGTGCCAGCAGTCCCCTCGGACCCCGGCCAGATACGCAGTATTTT. Translated, it gives CASSPLGPRPDTQYF.

The chain uses TRBV7-9 and TRBJ2-3; D may be TRBD2 (6 bases). Germline V gene sequence: CDR1 SEHNR, CDR2 FQNEAQ (reference sequence). This CDR3 region has 16 residues. V lost 7 bases to trimming and J lost 5 bases, with 22 bases between them. CDR3 region: CASTLFGGARGDTQYF. The DNA for the CDR3 is TGTGCCAGCACCCTATTCGGAGGGGCTCGAGGAGATACGCAGTATTTT.

The rearrangement uses TRBV6-5 and TRBJ1-6; no clear D. V gave up 0 bases and J gave up 7 bases, with 10 bases separating them. The germline V gene encodes CDR1 MNHEY and CDR2 SVGAGI. The CDR3 is 15 residues long. The CDR3 DNA sequence: TGTGCCAGCAGTTACTCGTCAGGATTAAATTCACCCCTCCACTTT. This gives the protein CASSYSSGLNSPLHF.

The chain uses TRBV9 and TRBJ2-2, with unresolved D. V lost 1 base, J lost 5 bases, and 6 bases lay in between. Germline-derived CDR1 and CDR2 are SGDLS and YYNGEE. The CDR3 has 13 amino acids. The CDR3: CASSVKNTGELFF. The CDR3 DNA sequence: TGTGCCAGCAGCGTAAAAAATACCGGGGAGCTGTTTTTT.

The chain couples TRBV5-1 to TRBJ2-7, with 10 bases fitting TRBD1. V shed 0 bases, J shed 3 bases, and the junction held 0 bases outside the gene matches. This CDR3 has 14 residues. Germline V gene data show CDR1 as SGHRS and CDR2 as YFSETQ. DNA of the CDR3: TGCGCCAGCAGCTTGGGGACAGGGGGCTACGAGCAGTACTTC. Encoded protein: CASSLGTGGYEQYF.

This chain connects TRBV27 to TRBJ1-2; TRBD1 matches at 7 bases. Germline trimming cut 6 bases from V and 4 bases from J; bases unmatched to any gene: 5. There are 13 residues in the CDR3. CDR1 is MNHEY, CDR2 SMNVEV, per germline (reference sequence). Here the CDR3 DNA reads TGTGCCAGCAGACCTGCAGGGGGCTATGGCTACACCTTC. Translating it yields CASRPAGGYGYTF.

The rearrangement uses TRBV7-2 and TRBJ2-3, with D perhaps matching TRBD1 (5 bases). Germline V gene sequence: CDR1 SGHTA, CDR2 FQGNSA. The length of the CDR3 is 16 residues. V dropped 5 bases and J dropped 5 bases, with 20 bases sitting between them. The CDR3 sequence: CASSLNSQVYLDTQYF. CDR3 DNA sequence: TGTGCCAGCAGCCTAAACTCACAGGTTTACCTAGATACGCAGTATTTT.

This sequence joins TRBV29-1 and TRBJ2-1, with unresolved D. CDR3 length equals 14 residues. Between the trimmed V and J ends, which lost 4 bases and 3 bases, there was a span of 13 bases. CDR1 SQVTM and CDR2 ANQGSEA come from the germline V gene. The CDR3 is CSVVQLSSYNEQFF. The DNA for the CDR3 is TGCAGCGTTGTTCAGCTTTCAAGCTACAATGAGCAGTTCTTC.

The rearrangement links TRBV11-1 to TRBJ2-7; 8 positions match TRBD2. This CDR3 region has 13 residues. In germline, CDR1 is SGHAT, CDR2 FQDESV (reference sequence). V dropped 3 bases and J dropped 4; count of bases not matched to a gene: 2. As DNA, the CDR3 is TGTGCCAGCAGCTTCGCGGGGGGTTACGAGCAGTACGTC. Amino acid sequence: CASSFAGGYEQYV.

This clone has more than one count but fewer than ten. This chain uses TRBV6-2 or TRBV6-3 with TRBJ2-2; TRBD2 is a possible D gene (6 bases). This CDR3 is 15 amino acids long. Germline V gene sequence: CDR1 MNHEY, CDR2 SVGEGT. Trimming cost V 0 bases and J 2 bases, with 7 bases left between them. The CDR3 DNA reads as TGTGCCAGCAGTTACTCAGCGGGCAACACCGGGGAGCTGTTTTTT. Protein product: CASSYSAGNTGELFF.

The chain recombines TRBV18 with TRBJ1-6; TRBD1 is a possible D gene (5 bases). This CDR3 region has 13 residues. Trimming stripped 2 bases from V and 7 bases from J, with 6 bases between. Germline CDR1 is KGHSH and CDR2 is LQKENI. This CDR3 is CASSPEGNSPLHF. DNA of the CDR3: TGTGCCAGCTCACCAGAGGGGAATTCACCCCTCCACTTT.

The gene calls are TRBV28 and TRBJ1-5, with 8 bases identical to TRBD1. The trim removed 4 bases at V and 4 bases at J, leaving 6 bases unmatched. There are 15 residues in the CDR3. Per the germline V gene, CDR1 is MDHEN and CDR2 is SYDVKM. The CDR3, as DNA: TGTGCCAGCAGTTCCGACGACAGGGGAAATCAGCCCCAGCATTTT. It encodes CASSSDDRGNQPQHF. The full variable domain, in which reference TRBV28 and TRBJ1-5 provide the parts outside the CDR3, is DVKVTQSSRYLVKRTGEKVFLECVQDMDHENMFWYRQDPGLGLRLIYFSYDVKMKEKGDIPEGYSVSREKKERFSLILESASTNQTSMYLCASSSDDRGNQPQHFGDGTRLSIL.